This T cell receptor (beta chain) appears in the sequencing data of a study of blood T cell repertoires in COVID-19. Study as a whole: The origin of the acute and convalescent COVID-19 samples was the United States, Italy and Spain. PBMCs, B-cell-depleted T cells, or T cells were the source of the cDNA or gDNA that made up the material.

In the original analysis: How many nucleated cells were present was estimated from reference gene primer amplification. This table comes from immunoSEQ multiplex PCR, and its TCRdb copy is limited to in-frame clones, with some not included. V and J calls and clone size are copied from that table; D and trimming were computed from the DNA. The sample shows 50,000 to 55,000 clones, about 82% of them seen only once. This CDR3 region has 16 residues. V was clipped by 5 bases and J by 8 bases, with 19 bases between them. From germline, CDR1 is SGHTA and CDR2 FQGNSA. This clone has only a few counts. The TCR was taken from a woman aged 80 or older with acute or convalescent COVID-19. V gene TRBV7-2 combines with J gene TRBJ1-6, with D maybe TRBD1 (6 bases). Input material: peripheral blood. The CDR3 here is CASSPTQQGYYSPLHF. The CDR3 coding sequence is TGTGCCAGCAGCCCGACGCAACAGGGATATTATTCACCCCTCCACTTT.